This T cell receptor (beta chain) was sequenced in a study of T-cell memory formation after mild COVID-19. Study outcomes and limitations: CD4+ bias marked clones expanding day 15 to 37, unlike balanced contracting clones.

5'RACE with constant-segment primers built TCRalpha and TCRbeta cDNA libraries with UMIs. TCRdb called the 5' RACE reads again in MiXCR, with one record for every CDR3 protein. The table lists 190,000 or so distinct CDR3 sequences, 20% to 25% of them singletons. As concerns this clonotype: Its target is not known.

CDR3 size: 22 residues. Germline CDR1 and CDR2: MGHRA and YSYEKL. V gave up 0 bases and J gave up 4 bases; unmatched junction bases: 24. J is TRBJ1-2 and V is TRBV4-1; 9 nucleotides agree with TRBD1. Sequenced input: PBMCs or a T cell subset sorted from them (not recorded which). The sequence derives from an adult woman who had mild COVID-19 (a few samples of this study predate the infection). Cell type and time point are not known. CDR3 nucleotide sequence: TGCGCCAGCAGCCAAGAACCTAGCTCAGCCCCCGGGACAGGGTCCACTCTCTATGGCTACACCTTC. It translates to CASSQEPSSAPGTGSTLYGYTF.